A single sample is the source of the 10 T cell receptor beta chains below, sequenced in a study of blood T cells in healthy people across ages. Then a second PCR, running about 6 to 11 cycles, was carried out with a sample-barcoded 5' primer and a J-beta primer mix. TCRdb fed the 5' RACE reads into MiXCR, producing one record per CDR3 protein. Of fewer than 1,000,000 distinct CDR3 sequences in the sample, more than 40% were seen once. Material for sequencing was blood. The receptor set was obtained from a man between 60 and 75 years old in good health.

This clonotype was found a few times. This chain uses TRBV27 with TRBJ2-1; 11 nucleotides match TRBD2. The germline V gene has CDR1 MNHEY and CDR2 SMNVEV (reference sequence). The J segment lost 5 bases and the V segment lost 5 bases, leaving 8 bases of the junction unmatched. The CDR3 contains 16 residues. CDR3: CASSVTGTSGNNEQFF. The CDR3, as DNA: TGTGCCAGCAGTGTCACCGGGACTAGCGGAAACAATGAGCAGTTCTTC.

The chain couples TRBV7-2 to TRBJ2-2; D is possibly TRBD1 (6 bases). The germline V gene encodes CDR1 SGHTA and CDR2 FQGNSA. The CDR3 is 15 residues long. V lost 9 bases, J lost 0 bases, and 14 bases lay in between. Here the CDR3 DNA reads TGTGCCAGTGGCTTCAGGGGTGCGAACACCGGGGAGCTGTTTTTT. Translation gives CASGFRGANTGELFF.

The rearrangement uses TRBV6-2 or TRBV6-3 and TRBJ2-7; 8 bases line up with TRBD1. The V gene's germline CDR1 is MNHEY and CDR2 SVGEGT. Trimming removed 2 bases from V and 2 bases from J; junction bases left unmatched: 5. This CDR3 has 15 residues. As DNA, the CDR3 is TGTGCCAGCAGTTACGAATGGACAGGGACCTACGAGCAGTACTTC. Protein: CASSYEWTGTYEQYF.

There are a few counts of this clonotype. This sequence joins TRBV29-1 and TRBJ2-4, with D possibly TRBD2 on 5 matching bases. The J call may be incorrect, as the DNA end agrees better with TRBJ2-7. CDR1 and CDR2 from the germline V gene are SQVTM and ANQGSEA. The CDR3 has 13 residues. CDR3 coding DNA: TGCAGCGTTGATTTCGGGGTAGGTAGCGAGCAGTACTTC. As protein: CSVDFGVGSEQYF.

The chain's CDR3 is CSAEEAGGDEQYF. CDR3 coding DNA: TGCAGCGCTGAGGAGGCAGGGGGAGACGAGCAGTACTTC. This chain uses TRBV29-1 with TRBJ2-7; 7 bases line up with TRBD1. The ends lost 7 bases at V and 5 bases at J; junction bases unmatched: 11. The CDR3 totals 13 residues. From germline, CDR1 is SQVTM and CDR2 ANQGSEA.

The rearrangement uses TRBV20-1 and TRBJ1-2; D not certain. Germline V CDR1 and CDR2: DFQATT, SNEGSKA (reference sequence). V gave up 3 bases and J gave up 4 bases, with 12 bases separating them. This CDR3 has 13 residues. The CDR3 region is CSASSAPGYGYTF. CDR3 DNA: TGCAGTGCTAGTTCAGCACCCGGCTATGGCTACACCTTC.

This clonotype has a handful of counts. The CDR3 here is CSLQGTPTGYEQYF. In DNA, the CDR3 is TGCAGCCTACAGGGGACTCCGACAGGATACGAGCAGTACTTC. The chain carries TRBV20-1 and TRBJ2-7; D is possibly TRBD1 (7 bases). The germline gives CDR1 DFQATT, CDR2 SNEGSKA (reference sequence). The CDR3 sequence is 14 residues long.

This clonotype appeared a few times. V and J are TRBV4-1 and TRBJ2-1; D not certain. The germline gives CDR1 MGHRA, CDR2 YSYEKL. V was cut by 1 base and J by 7 bases, with 17 bases left in between. This CDR3 comprises 16 residues. The CDR3 protein is CASSQVPTTLSNEQFF. The CDR3 DNA is TGCGCCAGCAGCCAAGTACCGACAACCCTATCTAATGAGCAGTTCTTC.

On this clonotype: Sequence at one end of the junction differs from germline and may be a read error. CDR3 sequence reads: CASSQPSAGTGAQETQYF. In DNA, the CDR3 is TGTGCCAGCAGCCAACCCAGCGCCGGGACAGGAGCGCAAGAAACCCAGTACTTC. The chain employs TRBV3-1 and TRBJ2-5, with 8 bases aligning to TRBD1. Per germline, CDR1 LGHDT and CDR2 YNNKEL (reference sequence). The CDR3 has 18 amino acids.

J is TRBJ1-1 and V is TRBV18; the match to TRBD1 covers 8 bases. CDR1 and CDR2 (germline): KGHSH, LQKENI. V shed 6 bases, J shed 3 bases, and the junction held 21 bases outside the gene matches. This CDR3 has 19 residues. DNA for the CDR3: TGTGCCAGCTCCCTCGGAGGAACAAAAAAGGGACAGGTTGACACTGAAGCTTTCTTT. Residues: CASSLGGTKKGQVDTEAFF.